What follows describes a single T cell receptor beta chain. These data come from a study of blood T cell repertoires in COVID-19. The J segment lost 11 bases and the V segment lost 4 bases, leaving 10 bases of the junction unmatched. This CDR3 spans 13 amino acids. CDR1 is SGDLS and CDR2 is YYNGEE in the germline V gene. Sequencing was performed with immunoSEQ multiplex PCR; in TCRdb, only in-frame clones are kept and a portion is missing. The sample has 200,000 to 250,000 clones; approximately 88% are singletons. This receptor was identified in a man aged 18 to 29 with acute COVID-19. The sequencing input was PBMCs or T cells enriched from blood (not recorded which). V and J are TRBV9 and TRBJ1-1, with 8 positions matching TRBD1. The CDR3 DNA reads TGTGCCAGCAGCCTGGGACAGGCGTCTAGGGCTTTCTTT. This translates into CASSLGQASRAFF.